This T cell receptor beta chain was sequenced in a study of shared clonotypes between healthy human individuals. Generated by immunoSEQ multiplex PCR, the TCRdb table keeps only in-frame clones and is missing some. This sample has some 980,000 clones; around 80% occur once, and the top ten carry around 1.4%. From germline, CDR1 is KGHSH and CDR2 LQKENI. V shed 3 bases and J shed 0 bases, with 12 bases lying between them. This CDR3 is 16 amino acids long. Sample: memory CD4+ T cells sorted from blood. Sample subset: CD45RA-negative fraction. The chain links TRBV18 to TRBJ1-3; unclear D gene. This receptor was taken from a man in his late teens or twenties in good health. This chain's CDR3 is CASSPSGKISGNTIYF. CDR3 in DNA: TGTGCCAGCTCACCGAGCGGCAAAATCTCTGGAAACACCATATATTTT. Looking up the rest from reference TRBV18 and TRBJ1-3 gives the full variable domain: NAGVMQNPRHLVRRRGQEARLRCSPMKGHSHVYWYRQLPEEGLKFMVYLQKENIIDESGMPKERFSAEFPKEGPSILRIQQVVRGDSAAYFCASSPSGKISGNTIYFGEGSWLTVV.